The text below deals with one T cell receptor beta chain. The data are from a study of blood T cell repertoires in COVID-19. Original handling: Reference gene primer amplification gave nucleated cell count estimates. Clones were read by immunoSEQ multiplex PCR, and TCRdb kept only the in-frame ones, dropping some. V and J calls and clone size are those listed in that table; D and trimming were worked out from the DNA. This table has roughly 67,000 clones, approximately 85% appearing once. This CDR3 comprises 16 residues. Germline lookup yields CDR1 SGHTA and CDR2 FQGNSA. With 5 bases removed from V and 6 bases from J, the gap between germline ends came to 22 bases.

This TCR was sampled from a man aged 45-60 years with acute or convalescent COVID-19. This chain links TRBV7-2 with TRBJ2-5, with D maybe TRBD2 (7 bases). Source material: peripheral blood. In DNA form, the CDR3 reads TGTGCCAGCAGCCCCCCGGGGGGCGGAGGTTTTAAGACCCAGTACTTC. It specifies CASSPPGGGGFKTQYF.